This T cell receptor (beta chain) was captured by sequencing in a study of CD8 T cells in Susac syndrome. With 0 bases removed from V and 0 bases from J, the gap between germline ends came to 7 bases. The CDR3 is 14 amino acids. From germline, CDR1 is DFQATT and CDR2 SNEGSKA (reference sequence). RNA was extracted with the RNeasy kit, and a quantity of roughly 0.45 to 1 ug was reverse transcribed using random hexamers. From the immunoSEQ multiplex PCR reads, TCRdb called clonotypes with MiXCR, one entry per CDR3 protein. The table includes approximately 77,000 distinct CDR3 sequences, roughly 91% detected once.

The V and J genes are TRBV20-1 and TRBJ2-3; no clear D. The TCR originated in a human donor with Susac syndrome. Specimen: CD4+ T cells from PBMCs. The CDR3 loop is CSAREPLSTDTQYF. The CDR3 nucleotides are TGCAGTGCTAGAGAGCCATTAAGCACAGATACGCAGTATTTT.